The sequence of this TCR beta chain was determined in a study of shared clonotypes between healthy human individuals. Findings of the study overall: Naive subsets typically showed greater estimated richness than memory subsets. It was the non-shared clonotypes that had lower generation probabilities than clonotypes shared by all four donors.

As for this clone: As yet, its antigen is unknown.

Trimming cost V 6 bases and J 4 bases, with 8 bases left between them. The CDR3 is 13 amino acids. CDR1 is SGDLS and CDR2 is YYNGEE in the germline V gene. Clones were read by immunoSEQ multiplex PCR, and TCRdb kept only the in-frame ones, dropping some. The table includes fewer than 1.8 million clones, about 98.5% detected once. Caucasian adults living in Nashville, Tennessee, provided all samples. Sequencing was done on a sample of naive CD4+ T cells sorted from blood. Subset in this sample: CD45RA+ positively selected. This chain uses TRBV9 with TRBJ2-6; D may be TRBD1 (5 bases). The TCR originated in a man younger than 40 in good health. Here the CDR3 reads CASNRPGANVLTF. CDR3 nucleotide sequence: TGTGCCAGCAACAGGCCCGGGGCCAACGTCCTGACTTTC.